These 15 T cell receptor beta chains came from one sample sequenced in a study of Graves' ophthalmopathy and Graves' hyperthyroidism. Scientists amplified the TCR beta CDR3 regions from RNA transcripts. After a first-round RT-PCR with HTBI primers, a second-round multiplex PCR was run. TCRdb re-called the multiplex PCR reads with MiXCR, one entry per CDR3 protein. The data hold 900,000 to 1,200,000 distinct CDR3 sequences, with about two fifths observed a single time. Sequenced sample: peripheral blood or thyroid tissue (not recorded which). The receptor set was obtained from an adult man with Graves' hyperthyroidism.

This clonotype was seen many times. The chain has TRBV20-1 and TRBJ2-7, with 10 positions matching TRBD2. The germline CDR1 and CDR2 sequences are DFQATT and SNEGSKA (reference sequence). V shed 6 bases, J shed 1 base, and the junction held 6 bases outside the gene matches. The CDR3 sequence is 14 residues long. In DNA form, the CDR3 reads TGCAGTGCAGCCGGGACTAGCGAATCCTACGAGCAGTACTTC. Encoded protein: CSAAGTSESYEQYF.

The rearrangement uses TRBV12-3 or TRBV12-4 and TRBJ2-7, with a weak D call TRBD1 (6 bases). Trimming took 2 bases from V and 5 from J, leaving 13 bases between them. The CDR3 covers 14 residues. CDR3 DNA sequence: TGTGCCAGCAGTTTACGGCAGGGGTTGCACGAGCAGTACTTC. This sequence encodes CASSLRQGLHEQYF.

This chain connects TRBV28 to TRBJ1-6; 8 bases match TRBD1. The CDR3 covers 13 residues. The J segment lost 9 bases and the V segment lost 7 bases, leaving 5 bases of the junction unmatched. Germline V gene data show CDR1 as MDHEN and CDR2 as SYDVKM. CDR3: CASTTGVGSPLHF. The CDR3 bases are TGTGCCAGCACGACAGGGGTAGGTTCACCCCTCCACTTT.

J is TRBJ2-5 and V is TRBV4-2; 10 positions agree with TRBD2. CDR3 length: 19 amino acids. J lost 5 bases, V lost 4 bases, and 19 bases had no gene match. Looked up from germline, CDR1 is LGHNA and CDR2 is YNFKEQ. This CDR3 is CASSRASVSASGSLETQYF. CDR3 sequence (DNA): TGTGCCAGCAGCCGCGCCAGTGTGTCGGCTAGCGGGAGCCTTGAGACCCAGTACTTC.

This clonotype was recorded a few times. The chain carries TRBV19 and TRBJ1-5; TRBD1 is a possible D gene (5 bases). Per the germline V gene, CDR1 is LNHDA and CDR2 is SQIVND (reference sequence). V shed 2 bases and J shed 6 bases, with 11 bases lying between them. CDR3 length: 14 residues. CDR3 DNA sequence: TGTGCCAGTAGTATACAGGGAATGGGTCAGCCCCAGCATTTT. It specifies CASSIQGMGQPQHF.

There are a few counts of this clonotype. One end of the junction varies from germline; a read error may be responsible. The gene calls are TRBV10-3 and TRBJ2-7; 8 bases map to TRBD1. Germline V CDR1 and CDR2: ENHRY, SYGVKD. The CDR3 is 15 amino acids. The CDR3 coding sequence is TGTGCCAGCAGTGTCGGACAGGGAGCGGCCTACGAGCAGTACTTC. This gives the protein CASSVGQGAAYEQYF.

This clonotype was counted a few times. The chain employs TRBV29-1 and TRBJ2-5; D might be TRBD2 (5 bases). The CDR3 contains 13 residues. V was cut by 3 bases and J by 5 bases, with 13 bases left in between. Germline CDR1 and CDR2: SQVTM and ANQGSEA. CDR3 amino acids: CSVDSGESETQYF. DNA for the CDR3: TGCAGCGTTGATTCTGGGGAGTCGGAGACCCAGTACTTC.

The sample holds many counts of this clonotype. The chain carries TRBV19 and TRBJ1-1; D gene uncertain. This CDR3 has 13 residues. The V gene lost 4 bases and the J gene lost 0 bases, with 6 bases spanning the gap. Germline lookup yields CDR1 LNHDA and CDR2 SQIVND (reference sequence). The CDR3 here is CASSNGLNTEAFF. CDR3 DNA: TGTGCCAGTAGTAACGGACTGAACACTGAAGCTTTCTTT.

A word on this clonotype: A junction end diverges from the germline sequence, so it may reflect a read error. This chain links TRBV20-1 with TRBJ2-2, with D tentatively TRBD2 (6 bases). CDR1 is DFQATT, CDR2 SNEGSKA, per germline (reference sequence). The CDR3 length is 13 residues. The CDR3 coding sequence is TGCAGTGCCAGCTCCGCGAACACCGGGGGGCTGTTTTTT. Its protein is CSASSANTGGLFF.

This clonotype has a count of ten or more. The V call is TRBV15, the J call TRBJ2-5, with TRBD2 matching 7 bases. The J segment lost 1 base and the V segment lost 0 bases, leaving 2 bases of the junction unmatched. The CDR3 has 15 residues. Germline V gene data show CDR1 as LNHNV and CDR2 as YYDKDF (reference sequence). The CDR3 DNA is TGTGCCACCAGCAGAGATCGGGGGGTCCAAGAGACCCAGTACTTC. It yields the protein CATSRDRGVQETQYF. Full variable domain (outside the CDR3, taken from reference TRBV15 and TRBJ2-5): DAMVIQNPRYQVTQFGKPVTLSCSQTLNHNVMYWYQQKSSQAPKLLFHYYDKDFNNEADTPDNFQSRRPNTSFCFLDIRSPGLGDTAMYLCATSRDRGVQETQYFGPGTRLLVL.

CDR3 sequence reads: CASSQKRATGCREQYF. Here the CDR3 DNA reads TGTGCCAGCAGCCAAAAGAGGGCAACGGGGTGTCGCGAGCAGTACTTC. The chain carries TRBV2 and TRBJ2-7; weak D call: TRBD2 (5 bases). This CDR3 region has 16 residues. V was cut by 6 bases and J by 6 bases, with 24 bases left in between. Germline values: CDR1 SNHLY, CDR2 FYNNEI. Looking up the rest from reference TRBV2 and TRBJ2-7 gives the full variable domain: EPEVTQTPSHQVTQMGQEVILRCVPISNHLYFYWYRQILGQKVEFLVSFYNNEISEKSEIFDDQFSVERPDGSNFTLKIRSTKLEDSAMYFCASSQKRATGCREQYFGPGTRLTVT.

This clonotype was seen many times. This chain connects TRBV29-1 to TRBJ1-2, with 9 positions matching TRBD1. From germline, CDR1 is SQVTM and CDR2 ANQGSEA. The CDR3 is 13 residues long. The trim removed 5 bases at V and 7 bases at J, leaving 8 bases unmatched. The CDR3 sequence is CSVRPGTGFGYTF. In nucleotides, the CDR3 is TGCAGCGTTCGTCCCGGGACAGGGTTTGGCTACACCTTC.

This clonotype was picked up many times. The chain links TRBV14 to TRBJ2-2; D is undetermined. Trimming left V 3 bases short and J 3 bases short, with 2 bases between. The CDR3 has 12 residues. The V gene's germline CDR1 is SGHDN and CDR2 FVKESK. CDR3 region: CASSHHTGELFF. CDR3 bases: TGTGCCAGCAGCCACCACACCGGGGAGCTGTTTTTT.

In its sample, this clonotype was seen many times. This CDR3 reads CSVLGGIHRGVSYEQYF. The CDR3 DNA sequence: TGCAGCGTTCTTGGAGGGATCCACCGAGGGGTCTCCTACGAGCAGTACTTC. The rearrangement uses TRBV29-1 and TRBJ2-7, with D perhaps matching TRBD2 (6 bases). The CDR3 totals 17 residues. V lost 5 bases and J 0 bases, leaving 23 bases between the germline ends. Germline CDR1 is SQVTM and CDR2 is ANQGSEA.

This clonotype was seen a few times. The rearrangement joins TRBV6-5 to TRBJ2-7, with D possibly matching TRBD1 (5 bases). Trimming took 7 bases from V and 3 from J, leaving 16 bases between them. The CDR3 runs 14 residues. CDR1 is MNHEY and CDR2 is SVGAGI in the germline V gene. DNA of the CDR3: TGTGCCAGCACGTTTTCCGACAGACTCTACGAGCAGTACTTC. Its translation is CASTFSDRLYEQYF.